This passage covers 5 T cell receptor beta chains from one sample sequenced in a study of control samples from healthy donors and cancer patients. Here immunoSEQ multiplex PCR was the method, and the copy in TCRdb shows in-frame clones only, minus some. The sample yields about 140,000 clones, roughly nine tenths seen once. Material for sequencing was blood. The receptor source for this set is a woman in her twenties or thirties in good health.

V usage is TRBV15 and J usage is TRBJ1-1, with no clear D. Trimming removed 1 base at V and 11 bases at J, with 17 bases between. Per germline, CDR1 LNHNV and CDR2 YYDKDF (reference sequence). The length of the CDR3 is 14 residues. The CDR3 bases are TGTGCCACCAGCAGAGGGGGATCCCCCCAGCGGGCTTTCTTT. It is translated as CATSRGGSPQRAFF.

The V gene is TRBV18, the J gene TRBJ2-1; a weak D match, TRBD1 (5 bases). CDR3 length equals 12 residues. Trimming pared 2 bases from V and 9 bases from J, leaving 8 bases between. Germline V lookup: CDR1 KGHSH, CDR2 LQKENI. In DNA form, the CDR3 reads TGTGCCAGCTCACCAGGGGCAAGTGAGCAGTTCTTC. Translated, it gives CASSPGASEQFF. The whole variable domain, remainder taken from reference TRBV18 and TRBJ2-1, is NAGVMQNPRHLVRRRGQEARLRCSPMKGHSHVYWYRQLPEEGLKFMVYLQKENIIDESGMPKERFSAEFPKEGPSILRIQQVVRGDSAAYFCASSPGASEQFFGPGTRLTVL.

This clone came up once. The chain couples TRBV9 to TRBJ2-1; D is possibly TRBD2 (6 bases). Germline CDR1 reads SGDLS; CDR2 reads YYNGEE. The CDR3 is 15 amino acids. V was clipped by 3 bases and J by 3 bases, with 13 bases between them. CDR3 loop: CASSGGTGNYNEQFF. The CDR3 nucleotides read TGTGCCAGCAGCGGAGGGACTGGTAACTACAATGAGCAGTTCTTC.

The V gene is TRBV12-3 or TRBV12-4, the J gene TRBJ2-2; either TRBD1 or TRBD2 may fit D (5 bases each). The CDR3 length is 13 residues. V lost 3 bases and J 6 bases, leaving 8 bases between the germline ends. This CDR3 reads CASSFGTAGELFF. The DNA of the CDR3 is TGTGCCAGCAGTTTCGGGACCGCCGGGGAGCTGTTTTTT.

The chain has TRBV21-1 and TRBJ2-1; TRBD2 is the table's D call and was not checked against the DNA. TRBV21-1 is a listed pseudogene. CDR3 size: 15 residues. The CDR3 loop reads CASSKAGLAENEQFF. DNA of the CDR3: TGTGCCAGCAGCAAAGCCGGCCTAGCGGAGAATGAGCAGTTCTTC.